This TCR beta chain was recorded in a study of T cells in Graves' hyperthyroidism and ophthalmopathy. This clonotype was counted at least ten times. As yet, its antigen is unknown. Uncontrolled infection, other autoimmune disease, pregnancy and lactation each barred patients from inclusion. Each 10 ml fresh peripheral blood draw supplied the PBMCs. The CDR3 runs 17 residues. CDR1 is SGHAT, CDR2 FQNNGV, per germline. Trimming took off 4 bases at V and 2 bases at J, with 21 bases between the two ends. General observations from the study: Blood also showed most of the thyroid clonotypes that were expanded above 0.001. A 13 V-J signature model discriminated ophthalmopathy versus stable hyperthyroidism.

RNA transcripts gave rise to amplified TCR beta CDR3 regions. HTBI primers were the set used in a first-round RT-PCR of the TCR CDR3. A single record per CDR3 protein comes from TCRdb applying MiXCR to the multiplex PCR reads. Of some 300,000 distinct CDR3 sequences in the sample, approximately 19% were seen once. This TCR derives from a man aged 50-60 years with Graves' ophthalmopathy. Material for sequencing was blood. The chain carries TRBV11-2 and TRBJ2-7; D may be TRBD1 or TRBD2 (5 bases each). The CDR3 nucleotides read TGTGCCAGCAGCTCCTTAGGGCAGGGAAGAGGGCCCTACGAGCAGTACTTC. It codes for CASSSLGQGRGPYEQYF.